The subject of this entry is one TCR beta chain. The PCR had 60 Vbeta and 13 Jbeta primers. Assay used: immunoSEQ multiplex PCR; TCRdb lists only in-frame clones, some missing. In total, the table holds around 160,000 clones. Germline CDR1 and CDR2: SGHDT and YYEEEE. With 1 base removed from V and 9 bases from J, the gap between germline ends came to 10 bases. The CDR3 is 12 amino acids. This specimen comes from a study of cytomegalovirus exposure and HLA in healthy donors. This chain uses TRBV5-6 with TRBJ1-1; D is perhaps TRBD1 (5 bases). Sequencing input: PBMCs. The receptor was isolated from a woman aged 45-60 years in good health and CMV-seronegative. CDR3 nucleotide sequence: TGTGCCAGCAGCTTGCTGGGGGGTAAAGCTTTCTTT. This codes for CASSLLGGKAFF. Supplemented by reference TRBV5-6 and TRBJ1-1, the full variable domain reads DAGVTQSPTHLIKTRGQQVTLRCSPKSGHDTVSWYQQALGQGPQFIFQYYEEEERQRGNFPDRFSGHQFPNYSSELNVNALLLGDSALYLCASSLLGGKAFFGQGTRLTVV.